The present T cell receptor (beta chain) was sequenced within a study of blood T cell repertoires in COVID-19 (dated by TCRdb to 2019 to 2021). With regard to the full study: Samples covering the acute and convalescent phases of COVID-19 were provided by collaborators in the United States, Italy and Spain. HLA class I and class II types, where available, came from metadata supplied by the sample provider rather than from assay-based typing. The samples were drawn from the first 160 participants of the ongoing ImmuneRACE study and from 1,254 subjects provided by 6 global collaborators. The prospective study material was composed of cDNA or gDNA derived from T cells, B-cell-depleted T cells, or PBMCs. The repertoires were made available in a free public database intended to serve as a resource for research on the immune response to SARS-CoV-2. Nearly every sample came with metadata listing a de-identified subject ID, COVID-19 status, age in years and sex. Deeply sampled blood TCRbeta repertoires from subjects exposed to, actively infected with, or recovered from COVID-19 were included in the dataset. The full study reports these points: How much clinical and demographic metadata was included differed by source and by participant, and the metadata was provided uncurated.

Worth noting for this clone: Its specific antigen is unknown. Within one base of it there is no much larger clone, and no base qualities were kept.

Collaborating institutions collected whole blood in K2EDTA tubes following their own protocols. Collaborator samples were shipped for TCRbeta analysis as frozen whole blood, isolated PBMCs, or DNA extracted from either sample type. V is reduced by 4 bases and J by 5 bases, leaving a spacing of 9 bases between them. Via the germline V gene, CDR1 is MDHEN and CDR2 SYDVKM. The CDR3 sequence holds 13 residues, the cysteine and phenylalanine included. Only the CDR3 part of the read is kept: 39 bases, read in frame from the first base. The immunoSEQ Assay, a bias-controlled multiplex PCR, was used to amplify TCRbeta CDR3 regions from genomic DNA. The study's own analysis went as follows. The number of nucleated cells in each sample was estimated from the amplification of reference gene primers within the assay. Sequence reads were collapsed and filtered to measure the absolute abundance of every unique TCRbeta CDR3 rearrangement. For each sample, productive Simpson clonality was calculated as the square root of Simpson's diversity index over productive rearrangements. TCRdb re-hosts the immuneACCESS table, in-frame sequences only. Its copies lack some clones; in the studies checked, an unresolved V gene accounts for under half of them, and the cause for the rest is not known. The D gene and trimming were derived from the DNA, and the V and J assignments and clone size from that table. The sample has roughly 30,000 clones on record, roughly 89% of them singletons. The ten largest clones take up roughly 15% of the sample.

The chain is assembled from TRBV28 and TRBJ2-1; there is no confident call for the D gene. This receptor was obtained from a human donor in a cohort sampled during active COVID-19. The source material was peripheral blood. The CDR3 region reads CASSSRPDNEQFF. The sequence in DNA is TGTGCCAGCAGTTCGCGGCCAGACAATGAGCAGTTCTTC.